These 27 T cell receptor beta chains were all obtained from the same sample, sequenced in a study of CXCR3-negative and CXCR3-positive naive CD8 T cells (dated by TCRdb to the late 2010s). Overall results and qualifications from the work: TRB CDR3s from CXCR3-positive naive cells showed higher hydrophobicity (lower Kidera factor 4), lower energy, and higher strength and volume indices than CXCR3-negative naive cells.

These receptors' antigens are unknown. TCRdb shows the sequencer as NextSeq 550. The Human TCR Profiling Kit (MiLaboratory) was used to prepare UMI-labeled 5' RACE TRB cDNA libraries. TCRdb reprocessed the raw reads; every CDR3 protein sequence is a single record, and DNA is not supplied. This sample's table contains 150,000 or so distinct CDR3 sequences. 0.45% to 0.55% of the sample lies in the top ten. The sequenced sample consisted of naive CXCR3+ CD8+ T cells from blood. This specimen's cell subset or site label, per the study, means: CD45RO-CCR7+CD27+CD95- naive CD8+ T cells expressing CXCR3 (TNR3+). The receptors stem from a human donor in good health. Some clones in this sample may be carry-over from other donors' samples.

V gene TRBV10-1 combines with J gene TRBJ2-7; with no DNA, the TCRdb D assignment of TRBD2 cannot be verified. The CDR3 has 15 amino acids. Germline assignment: CDR1 WNHNN and CDR2 SYGVQD (reference sequence). CDR3 residues: CASSVYRDLTFEQYF.

The chain carries TRBV5-4 and TRBJ1-2. CDR3 length: 14 residues. Germline loops: CDR1 SGHNT, CDR2 YYREEE (reference sequence). The chain's CDR3 is CASSLDLGSDGYTF.

The CDR3 loop is CASSSINSGGIYEQFF. The V gene is TRBV13, the J gene TRBJ2-1; the TCRdb call, TRBD2, lacks DNA for checking. CDR1 is PRHDT, CDR2 FYEKMQ, per germline (reference sequence). CDR3 length: 16 amino acids.

The rearrangement joins TRBV7-9 to TRBJ2-7; without DNA, the TCRdb call of TRBD1 cannot be checked. This CDR3 is built from 15 residues. From germline, CDR1 is SEHNR and CDR2 FQNEAQ (reference sequence). The CDR3 reads CASSSRQGLSGEQYF.

This rearrangement joins TRBV24-1 to TRBJ2-1; without DNA, the TCRdb call of TRBD1 cannot be checked. Germline CDR1 is KGHDR and CDR2 is SFDVKD. CDR3 length equals 15 residues. The CDR3 loop is CATSDISSPGNEQFF.

The J gene is TRBJ2-7, the V gene TRBV7-9; TCRdb outputs TRBD1, but without DNA this stays unchecked. The CDR3 spans 13 residues. CDR1 and CDR2 (germline): SEHNR, FQNEAQ (reference sequence). Here the CDR3 reads CASSFHGGLEQYF.

The V and J genes are TRBV28 and TRBJ2-2; the TRBD1 assignment by TCRdb is unverifiable without DNA. The CDR3 extends over 13 amino acids. Germline V CDR1 and CDR2: MDHEN, SYDVKM. CDR3 sequence reads: CASSPQGSGELFF. The complete variable domain, with remaining parts taken from reference TRBV28 and TRBJ2-2, reads DVKVTQSSRYLVKRTGEKVFLECVQDMDHENMFWYRQDPGLGLRLIYFSYDVKMKEKGDIPEGYSVSREKKERFSLILESASTNQTSMYLCASSPQGSGELFFGEGSRLTVL.

The chain has TRBV12-3 or TRBV12-4 and TRBJ2-7. CDR3 length: 13 residues. The CDR3 region is CASSSQPFYEQYF.

The V gene is TRBV4-2, the J gene TRBJ1-1. The CDR3 contains 16 residues. CDR1 LGHNA and CDR2 YNFKEQ come from the germline V gene. The CDR3: CASSQATQHMNTEAFF.

The V gene is TRBV10-3, the J gene TRBJ2-5; TCRdb proposes TRBD1, but this gene call is untestable without DNA. The germline gives CDR1 ENHRY, CDR2 SYGVKD. The CDR3 consists of 14 residues. CDR3 protein: CAISESGEQETQYF.

This sequence joins TRBV28 and TRBJ2-5; absent DNA, TCRdb's TRBD1 call cannot be checked. Germline V gene sequence: CDR1 MDHEN, CDR2 SYDVKM. This CDR3 contains 14 residues. The CDR3 protein is CASGLWGARETQYF.

The V gene is TRBV5-6, the J gene TRBJ2-6; TCRdb picks TRBD1, but there is no DNA to check that call. CDR1 SGHDT and CDR2 YYEEEE come from the germline V gene. This CDR3 comprises 16 residues. The CDR3 sequence: CASSPRGQEMSNVLTF.

This sequence joins TRBV5-1 and TRBJ2-3; TCRdb names TRBD1, which stays unverified in the absence of DNA. Germline V gives CDR1 SGHRS, CDR2 YFSETQ. The CDR3 loop spans 19 amino acids. CDR3 in amino acids: CASMPGPSFAVSGSDTQYF.

The chain is built from TRBV6-5 and TRBJ1-2; with no DNA, the TCRdb D assignment of TRBD1 cannot be verified. This CDR3 has 13 residues. The V gene's germline CDR1 is MNHEY and CDR2 SVGAGI. CDR3 protein: CASSYSPGQGYTF.

The chain recombines TRBV7-9 with TRBJ1-1; lacking DNA, the TRBD1 call made by TCRdb goes unchecked. The CDR3 loop spans 17 amino acids. The germline V gene encodes CDR1 SEHNR and CDR2 FQNEAQ (reference sequence). CDR3 residues: CASSLTTYRGPRTEAFF. Filled out from reference TRBV7-9 and TRBJ1-1, the complete variable domain reads DTGVSQNPRHKITKRGQNVTFRCDPISEHNRLYWYRQTLGQGPEFLTYFQNEAQLEKSRLLSDRFSAERPKGSFSTLEIQRTEQGDSAMYLCASSLTTYRGPRTEAFFGQGTRLTVV.

The genes are TRBV14 and TRBJ2-7; TCRdb names TRBD1, which stays unverified in the absence of DNA. CDR1 SGHDN and CDR2 FVKESK come from the germline V gene. This CDR3 comprises 14 residues. CDR3 region: CASSQGARPYEQYF.

The chain uses TRBV4-1 and TRBJ2-7. The CDR3 sequence is 14 residues long. The germline gives CDR1 MGHRA, CDR2 YSYEKL. Here the CDR3 reads CASSQGTHSYEQYF.

The chain is built from TRBV27 and TRBJ1-5; the D call of TRBD1 rests on TCRdb alone, since no DNA is present to check it. The CDR3 extends over 14 amino acids. Germline-derived CDR1 and CDR2 are MNHEY and SMNVEV (reference sequence). The CDR3 loop is CASSIRQSNQPQHF.

This chain joins TRBV7-9 and TRBJ2-7; TCRdb names TRBD2, which stays unverified in the absence of DNA. The CDR3 is 16 amino acids. The V gene's germline CDR1 is SEHNR and CDR2 FQNEAQ (reference sequence). The CDR3 region is CASSPTGPYTSYEQYF. The complete variable domain, with remaining parts taken from reference TRBV7-9 and TRBJ2-7, reads DTGVSQNPRHKITKRGQNVTFRCDPISEHNRLYWYRQTLGQGPEFLTYFQNEAQLEKSRLLSDRFSAERPKGSFSTLEIQRTEQGDSAMYLCASSPTGPYTSYEQYFGPGTRLTVT.

This rearrangement joins TRBV12-3 or TRBV12-4 to TRBJ1-1. This CDR3 has 14 residues. CDR3 loop: CASSLARVDTEAFF.

The chain joins TRBV7-9 to TRBJ2-1. The germline gives CDR1 SEHNR, CDR2 FQNEAQ (reference sequence). The CDR3 covers 13 residues. This chain's CDR3 is CASSLGLEIEQFF.

The gene calls are TRBV10-1 and TRBJ2-5; absent DNA, TCRdb's TRBD2 call cannot be checked. The CDR3 has 12 amino acids. Germline values: CDR1 WNHNN, CDR2 SYGVQD (reference sequence). CDR3 in amino acids: CAREGALGTQYF.

The chain joins TRBV28 to TRBJ2-1. Germline lookup yields CDR1 MDHEN and CDR2 SYDVKM. There are 12 residues in the CDR3. CDR3 sequence reads: CASRYIGDEQFF.

The rearrangement links TRBV5-1 to TRBJ2-5; TCRdb reports TRBD2, a call that lacks DNA to check it against. The CDR3 has 15 residues. Germline-derived CDR1 and CDR2 are SGHRS and YFSETQ. CDR3 residues: CASSLSGGASETQYF.

The J gene is TRBJ2-7, the V gene TRBV9; the TCRdb D gene call, TRBD2, has no DNA to confirm it. The CDR3 length is 12 residues. In germline, CDR1 is SGDLS, CDR2 YYNGEE. The CDR3 spells CASSFSGSEQYF.

The chain recombines TRBV4-3 with TRBJ1-1. Germline V CDR1 and CDR2: LGHNA, YSLEER. This CDR3 contains 13 residues. The CDR3 sequence: CASSHARDTEAFF.

V is TRBV5-1 and J is TRBJ1-1. The CDR3 extends over 15 amino acids. Germline V gene data show CDR1 as SGHRS and CDR2 as YFSETQ. The CDR3 spells CASSNPQAMNTEAFF. The whole variable domain, filled in from reference TRBV5-1 and TRBJ1-1, reads KAGVTQTPRYLIKTRGQQVTLSCSPISGHRSVSWYQQTPGQGLQFLFEYFSETQRNKGNFPGRFSGRQFSNSRSEMNVSTLELGDSALYLCASSNPQAMNTEAFFGQGTRLTVV.